These 32 T cell receptor beta chains originate from one sample sequenced in a study of T-cell memory formation after mild COVID-19. From the 5' RACE reads, TCRdb called clonotypes with MiXCR, one entry per CDR3 protein. The table shows roughly 370,000 distinct CDR3 sequences, with 15% to 20% occurring only once. Source material: PBMCs or a T cell subset sorted from them (not recorded which). These receptors all stem from a man aged 18-30 years who had mild COVID-19 (a few samples of this study predate the infection). Cell type and time point are not known.

V is TRBV6-5 and J is TRBJ2-7; 9 bases match TRBD1. The germline gives CDR1 MNHEY, CDR2 SVGAGI. Losses at the gene ends were 7 bases for V and 3 bases for J; bases not matched to a gene: 13. This CDR3 contains 16 residues. The CDR3 DNA sequence: TGTGCCAGCACTCGTTGGGGGGGGACAGGGTACTACGAGCAGTACTTC. It is translated as CASTRWGGTGYYEQYF.

The CDR3 loop reads CASSLGSYQAGELFF. The CDR3 region has the DNA TGTGCCAGCAGCCTTGGTAGCTACCAGGCCGGGGAGCTGTTTTTT. The chain joins TRBV7-9 to TRBJ2-2; unclear D gene. Trimming took off 5 bases at V and 6 bases at J, with 16 bases between the two ends. This CDR3 has 15 residues. Germline V lookup: CDR1 SEHNR, CDR2 FQNEAQ (reference sequence).

This chain joins TRBV5-5 and TRBJ1-1; D might be TRBD1 (5 bases). Looked up from germline, CDR1 is SGHKS and CDR2 is YYEKEE (reference sequence). There are 14 residues in the CDR3. Trimming stripped 4 bases from V and 4 bases from J, with 14 bases between. CDR3 amino acids: CASSTSGVFTEAFF. The CDR3, as DNA: TGTGCCAGCAGCACATCGGGGGTATTCACTGAAGCTTTCTTT.

The chain recombines TRBV18 with TRBJ1-1; D uncertain. Per the germline V gene, CDR1 is KGHSH and CDR2 is LQKENI. The V end was cut by 6 bases, the J end by 6 bases, with 17 bases between. CDR3 length: 14 residues. CDR3 coding DNA: TGTGCCAGCTCCGTGGGTCGTAGTGTGGCTGAAGCTTTCTTT. Encoded protein: CASSVGRSVAEAFF.

This clonotype appeared many times. The V gene is TRBV12-3 or TRBV12-4, the J gene TRBJ2-5, with 12 bases that match TRBD2. The CDR3 has 16 amino acids. V shed 5 bases and J 5 bases; nucleotides not matched to a gene: 9. In nucleotides, the CDR3 is TGTGCCAGCAGTGCCCCTAGCGGGGGGGCCTATGAGACCCAGTACTTC. It specifies CASSAPSGGAYETQYF.

This clonotype was detected only a few times. V is TRBV5-1 and J is TRBJ1-4; D may be TRBD1 (6 bases). With 0 bases removed from V and 0 bases from J, the gap between germline ends came to 6 bases. The germline V gene encodes CDR1 SGHRS and CDR2 YFSETQ. The CDR3 runs 15 residues. The CDR3 DNA follows: TGCGCCAGCAGCTTGGGACAGGCAACTAATGAAAAACTGTTTTTT. Protein product: CASSLGQATNEKLFF.

The chain recombines TRBV4-2 with TRBJ1-4; no firm D call. This CDR3 is 16 amino acids long. V shed 1 base and J shed 0 bases, with 9 bases lying between them. CDR1 and CDR2 from the germline V gene are LGHNA and YNFKEQ. The CDR3 sequence is CASSQAWGATNEKLFF. Written as DNA, the CDR3 is TGTGCCAGCAGCCAAGCTTGGGGAGCAACTAATGAAAAACTGTTTTTT.

Details on this clonotype: Relative to the germline gene, one junction end is altered; a read error may explain this. The chain has TRBV4-1 and TRBJ1-1, with D unresolved. CDR3 length: 13 residues. Germline CDR1 MGHRA, CDR2 YSYEKL. The CDR3 nucleotides are TGTGCCAGCAGCCAAGTTGGAAATACTGAAGCTTTCTTT. Its translation: CASSQVGNTEAFF.

This clonotype was observed a few times. This chain links TRBV18 with TRBJ1-1, with a weak D call TRBD1 (5 bases). V was pared by 0 bases and J by 4 bases, with 12 bases between. The CDR3 has 15 amino acids. Germline CDR1 and CDR2: KGHSH and LQKENI. CDR3 nucleotides: TGTGCCAGCTCACCACCGTATTCCAGGGTCACTGAAGCTTTCTTT. It translates to CASSPPYSRVTEAFF.

The chain employs TRBV7-2 and TRBJ1-1, with a tentative D call TRBD1 (6 bases). Between the trimmed V and J ends, which lost 1 base and 5 bases, there was a span of 14 bases. The CDR3 is 15 amino acids. Germline V gene data show CDR1 as SGHTA and CDR2 as FQGNSA. The CDR3, as DNA: TGTGCCAGCAGCTTAGTCTCCCAAACAGGGACTGAAGCTTTCTTT. Protein sequence: CASSLVSQTGTEAFF.

Here the CDR3 DNA reads TGTGCCAGCAGCCAAAGGCAGGGTAATTCACCCCTCCACTTT. Amino acid sequence: CASSQRQGNSPLHF. The gene calls are TRBV3-1 and TRBJ1-6; TRBD1 might be the D (5 bases). V was cut by 2 bases and J by 6 bases, with 8 bases left in between. This CDR3 region has 14 residues. Germline loops: CDR1 LGHDT, CDR2 YNNKEL (reference sequence).

The chain uses TRBV6-1 and TRBJ1-1, with D perhaps matching TRBD1 (5 bases). Germline assignment: CDR1 MNHNS and CDR2 SASEGT. The CDR3 consists of 14 residues. The germline V and J ends were trimmed by 3 bases and 3 bases, with 11 bases remaining between them. CDR3 DNA sequence: TGTGCCAGCAGTGACCGGGGGGGGGACACTGAAGCTTTCTTT. It is translated as CASSDRGGDTEAFF.

This chain links TRBV7-9 with TRBJ1-1; D perhaps matches TRBD1 (6 bases). V gave up 1 base and J gave up 6 bases, with 15 bases separating them. CDR1 SEHNR and CDR2 FQNEAQ come from the germline V gene (reference sequence). The CDR3 consists of 15 residues. The CDR3 bases are TGTGCCAGCAGCTTAGTGGACAGAAGGTGGGCTGAAGCTTTCTTT. Protein: CASSLVDRRWAEAFF.

Turning to this clonotype: A read error may be the cause here, since a much bigger clone is one base away. V and J are TRBV18 and TRBJ2-7; possible D gene TRBD2, 6 bases. Between the trimmed V and J ends, which lost 3 bases and 10 bases, there was a span of 10 bases. Looked up from germline, CDR1 is KGHSH and CDR2 is LQKENI. The CDR3 sequence is 11 residues long. CDR3 amino acids: CASSPPGDQYF. The CDR3, as DNA: TGTGCCAGCTCACCCCCGGGGGATCAGTACTTC.

The chain uses TRBV5-4 and TRBJ1-6; a possible D gene is TRBD1 (5 bases). V shed 4 bases and J shed 8 bases, with 13 bases lying between them. The germline gives CDR1 SGHNT, CDR2 YYREEE (reference sequence). This CDR3 is built from 14 residues. The CDR3 DNA is TGTGCCAGCAGCCTAAGGGGAATAGATTCACCCCTCCACTTT. Its translation: CASSLRGIDSPLHF.

The chain has TRBV6-5 and TRBJ2-7; D is possibly TRBD1 (6 bases). V was clipped by 10 bases and J by 4 bases, with 11 bases between them. The CDR3 sequence is 11 residues long. Germline CDR1 is MNHEY and CDR2 is SVGAGI. The CDR3 DNA is TGTGCCACCCGAGGGGGTTACGAGCAGTACTTC. It translates to CATRGGYEQYF.

Only a few counts were recorded for this clonotype. This chain connects TRBV6-2 or TRBV6-3 to TRBJ2-5; 9 bases map to TRBD1. Looked up from germline, CDR1 is MNHEY and CDR2 is SVGEGT. The CDR3 consists of 13 residues. After removal of 6 bases from V and 4 bases from J, the junction contained 3 bases not matched to a gene. The CDR3, as DNA: TGTGCCAGCAGCCGGACAGGGGTAGAGACCCAGTACTTC. It codes for CASSRTGVETQYF.

The chain has TRBV7-2 and TRBJ2-5; the D gene is possibly TRBD1 (5 bases). Trimming stripped 0 bases from V and 1 base from J, with 12 bases between. CDR3 length: 16 amino acids. Germline CDR1 and CDR2: SGHTA and FQGNSA. The CDR3, as DNA: TGTGCCAGCAGCTTAGCACGACAGCTCCCCCAAGAGACCCAGTACTTC. It codes for CASSLARQLPQETQYF.

This clonotype was seen only a few times. The rearrangement joins TRBV24-1 to TRBJ2-3; 10 bases agree with TRBD1. Unmatched junction bases numbered 3, after V lost 4 bases and J lost 3 bases. CDR1 is KGHDR and CDR2 is SFDVKD in the germline V gene. The CDR3 covers 15 residues. The CDR3 DNA sequence: TGTGCCACCAGTGAGCCGGGACAGGGGACAGATACGCAGTATTTT. This translates into CATSEPGQGTDTQYF.

Only a few counts were recorded for this clonotype. In DNA, the CDR3 is TGCGCCAGCAGCTTGCGACAGGGTAATTTATTGGGAAACACCATATATTTT. Translation gives CASSLRQGNLLGNTIYF. The chain joins TRBV5-1 to TRBJ1-3, with 7 nucleotides matching TRBD1. V was clipped by 1 base and J by 4 bases; unmatched bases: 11. Germline CDR1 and CDR2: SGHRS and YFSETQ. The CDR3 is 17 residues long.

This chain uses TRBV7-8 with TRBJ1-4, with 7 bases aligning to TRBD1. Germline trimming cut 11 bases from V and 7 bases from J; bases unmatched to any gene: 7. The CDR3 is 12 residues long. Germline CDR1 is SGHVS and CDR2 is FQNEAQ. The CDR3 is CAYKGAGEKLFF. As DNA, the CDR3 is TGTGCCTATAAGGGGGCCGGTGAAAAACTGTTTTTT.

This clonotype was counted between two and nine times. The chain joins TRBV20-1 to TRBJ2-7; 7 nucleotides line up with TRBD1. The CDR3 contains 11 residues. Germline lookup yields CDR1 DFQATT and CDR2 SNEGSKA (reference sequence). V lost 6 bases to trimming and J lost 5 bases; unmatched junction nucleotides: 4. CDR3 bases: TGCAGTGCGCACAGGGGCGACGAGCAGTACGTC. The encoded protein is CSAHRGDEQYV.

The V and J genes are TRBV7-3 and TRBJ2-1; maybe TRBD2 (5 bases). Trimming pared 5 bases from V and 10 bases from J, leaving 18 bases between. The germline gives CDR1 SGHTA, CDR2 FQGTGA. The CDR3 loop spans 14 amino acids. The CDR3 nucleotides read TGTGCCAGCAGCCCCTCACTAGTCGGAACAGAGCAGTTCTTC. It encodes CASSPSLVGTEQFF.

This clonotype occurred a few times. The chain links TRBV25-1 to TRBJ1-4, with unresolved D. V shed 1 base and J shed 0 bases, with 6 bases lying between them. Germline CDR1 MGHDK, CDR2 SYGVNS. The CDR3 loop spans 15 amino acids. CDR3 amino acids: CASSEWVATNEKLFF. The CDR3 nucleotides are TGTGCCAGCAGTGAATGGGTTGCAACTAATGAAAAACTGTTTTTT. Complete variable domain (other parts from reference TRBV25-1 and TRBJ1-4): EADIYQTPRYLVIGTGKKITLECSQTMGHDKMYWYQQDPGMELHLIHYSYGVNSTEKGDLSSESTVSRIRTEHFPLTLESARPSHTSQYLCASSEWVATNEKLFFGSGTQLSVL.

V is TRBV4-3 and J is TRBJ1-4, with 9 bases matching TRBD1. Germline V gene lookup returns CDR1 LGHNA and CDR2 YSLEER. The V segment lost 8 bases and the J segment 3 bases; nucleotides outside the gene matches: 4. The CDR3 spans 14 residues. The CDR3 bases are TGCGCCAGCGGGCGACAGGGGGCTAATGAAAAACTGTTTTTT. Its protein is CASGRQGANEKLFF.

This clonotype was picked up many times. The chain joins TRBV6-5 to TRBJ2-5; 10 bases fit TRBD2. CDR1 is MNHEY, CDR2 SVGAGI, per germline. CDR3 length: 16 residues. V lost 6 bases to trimming and J lost 1 base; unmatched junction nucleotides: 8. CDR3 residues: CASRPTLAGPQETQYF. In nucleotides, the CDR3 is TGTGCCAGCAGACCGACACTAGCGGGGCCCCAAGAGACCCAGTACTTC.

The chain links TRBV5-6 to TRBJ2-4; 7 bases fit TRBD2. The germline gives CDR1 SGHDT, CDR2 YYEEEE. The V gene end was trimmed by 4 bases and the J gene end by 0 bases; junction bases not matched to a gene: 7. This CDR3 region has 16 residues. The CDR3 region is CASSPLVAGAKNIQYF. DNA for the CDR3: TGTGCCAGCAGCCCTTTGGTAGCGGGAGCCAAAAACATTCAGTACTTC.

This clonotype was counted only a few times. V and J are TRBV15 and TRBJ2-7; a possible D gene is TRBD1 (5 bases). Germline V lookup: CDR1 LNHNV, CDR2 YYDKDF (reference sequence). This CDR3 has 14 residues. Trimming left V 5 bases short and J 4 bases short, with 15 bases between. CDR3 sequence (DNA): TGTGCCACCAGCCTTTCTACAGGCGGATACGAGCAGTACGTC. Its protein product is CATSLSTGGYEQYV.

The chain employs TRBV2 and TRBJ2-2; 7 positions match TRBD2. The CDR3 length is 15 residues. Germline trimming cut 10 bases from V and 0 bases from J; bases unmatched to any gene: 8. The germline V gene has CDR1 SNHLY and CDR2 FYNNEI. The CDR3 nucleotides are TGTGCCACCCGGGGGGTCGTCCCGAACACCGGGGAGCTGTTTTTT. Translating it yields CATRGVVPNTGELFF.

Written as DNA, the CDR3 is TGTGCCAGCACCGTGGGTTCACCCCTCCACTTT. It specifies CASTVGSPLHF. The chain carries TRBV2 and TRBJ1-6; no clear D. CDR3 length: 11 amino acids. V was cut by 7 bases and J by 9 bases, with 7 bases left in between. Germline-derived CDR1 and CDR2 are SNHLY and FYNNEI.

This clonotype showed up just a few times. The chain joins TRBV28 to TRBJ2-2; D is possibly TRBD2 (5 bases). This CDR3 is 12 amino acids long. Germline loops: CDR1 MDHEN, CDR2 SYDVKM. V lost 8 bases and J lost 6, with 10 bases in between. The CDR3 is CASGVRAGELFF. The CDR3 DNA is TGTGCCAGCGGGGTGAGGGCCGGGGAGCTGTTTTTT.

V is TRBV7-2 and J is TRBJ2-2, with a weak D call TRBD1 (8 bases). This CDR3 has 15 amino acids. Germline V gives CDR1 SGHTA, CDR2 FQGNSA. Trimming left V 6 bases short and J 5 bases short, with 16 bases between. For the CDR3, the DNA is TGTGCCAGCAGTCAGACAGGGGAGGGTACCGGGGAGCTGTTTTTT. Translated, it gives CASSQTGEGTGELFF.